Presented here are 20 T cell receptor beta chains from one specimen sequenced in a study of cytomegalovirus exposure and HLA in healthy donors. Researchers ran the PCR with 60 Vbeta and 13 Jbeta primers. Only in-frame clones appear in the TCRdb table, and some are missing; sequencing was by immunoSEQ multiplex PCR. This table holds around 190,000 clones. Input material: PBMCs. Receptors were obtained from a woman aged 25 to 39 in good health and CMV-seropositive.

As DNA, the CDR3 is TGCGCCAGCAGCTTGTCCGGGACTAGCGGATACTACGAGCAGTACTTC. It translates to CASSLSGTSGYYEQYF. The gene calls are TRBV5-1 and TRBJ2-7, with 11 positions matching TRBD2. This CDR3 region has 16 residues. Trimming at V came to 1 base and at J to 3 bases, leaving 6 bases not matched to a gene. CDR1 and CDR2 from the germline V gene are SGHRS and YFSETQ.

The chain carries TRBV6-5 and TRBJ1-2, with D hard to call. There are 14 residues in the CDR3. Germline CDR1 is MNHEY and CDR2 is SVGAGI. Trimming removed 2 bases at V and 5 bases at J, with 12 bases between. The CDR3 is CASSYVQSIYGYTF. Here the CDR3 DNA reads TGTGCCAGCAGTTACGTCCAGTCGATTTATGGCTACACCTTC.

J is TRBJ2-3 and V is TRBV15, with a possible D match to TRBD2 (5 bases). The V and J ends lost 3 bases and 0 bases respectively, with 13 bases between them. The germline V gene has CDR1 LNHNV and CDR2 YYDKDF (reference sequence). There are 16 residues in the CDR3. The CDR3 nucleotides read TGTGCCACCAGCAGCCGAATTCGGGGAAGCACAGATACGCAGTATTTT. It translates to CATSSRIRGSTDTQYF.

V usage is TRBV7-9 and J usage is TRBJ1-2; 7 positions agree with TRBD1. Germline lookup yields CDR1 SEHNR and CDR2 FQNEAQ (reference sequence). The CDR3 runs 18 residues. After removal of 1 base from V and 1 base from J, the junction contained 12 bases not matched to a gene. The CDR3: CASSLGDRAYYGNYGYTF. In DNA, the CDR3 is TGTGCCAGCAGCTTAGGCGACAGGGCCTACTACGGTAACTATGGCTACACCTTC.

The genes are TRBV6-6 and TRBJ1-2; D is ambiguous. CDR3 length equals 12 residues. In germline, CDR1 is MNHNY, CDR2 SVGAGI (reference sequence). Trimming stripped 0 bases from V and 12 bases from J, with 11 bases between. CDR3 bases: TGTGCCAGCAGTTACTCCCGGTTGGTAGACACCTTC. This gives the protein CASSYSRLVDTF.

J is TRBJ2-1 and V is TRBV19, with a possible D match to TRBD2 (6 bases). CDR1 is LNHDA and CDR2 is SQIVND in the germline V gene (reference sequence). The V end lost 6 bases, the J end lost 8 bases, and 23 bases lay between the germline ends. The CDR3 totals 16 residues. This chain's CDR3 is CASRGSLALRRDEQFF. CDR3 in DNA: TGTGCCAGTAGGGGGTCACTAGCACTTAGAAGGGATGAGCAGTTCTTC.

The CDR3 protein is CASSDVRQGSNTEAFF. For the CDR3, the DNA is TGTGCCAGCAGTGACGTGCGACAGGGATCAAACACTGAAGCTTTCTTT. This rearrangement joins TRBV2 to TRBJ1-1, with 7 bases identical to TRBD1. J was trimmed by 2 bases and V by 3 bases; bases with no gene match: 9. The germline gives CDR1 SNHLY, CDR2 FYNNEI. CDR3 length: 16 residues.

J is TRBJ1-5 and V is TRBV19; D possibly corresponds to TRBD1 (6 bases). The CDR3 extends over 14 amino acids. V shed 10 bases and J shed 5 bases, with 18 bases lying between them. Germline loops: CDR1 LNHDA, CDR2 SQIVND (reference sequence). CDR3 sequence reads: CAIHRTAGHQPQHF. For the CDR3, the DNA is TGTGCCATCCACCGGACAGCAGGCCATCAGCCCCAGCATTTT.

J is TRBJ1-1 and V is TRBV7-8; D remains ambiguous. CDR1 is SGHVS, CDR2 FQNEAQ, per germline. V gave up 1 base and J gave up 3 bases, with 15 bases separating them. The CDR3 runs to 16 residues. The CDR3 nucleotides are TGTGCCAGCAGCTTAGGACTGACGGATGGGTACACTGAAGCTTTCTTT. This gives the protein CASSLGLTDGYTEAFF.

Written as DNA, the CDR3 is TGCGCCAGCAGTCAAAAATACAGGGTTCCCTATGGCTACACCTTC. Translating gives CASSQKYRVPYGYTF. The chain employs TRBV23-1 and TRBJ1-2; D may be TRBD1 (6 bases). TRBV23-1 is an ORF, and what it does is uncertain. The CDR3 runs 15 residues. The V and J ends lost 2 bases and 4 bases respectively, with 14 bases between them.

The chain has TRBV4-3 and TRBJ2-7; TRBD2 matches at 10 bases. There are 15 residues in the CDR3. Germline V gene data show CDR1 as LGHNA and CDR2 as YSLEER. J was trimmed by 4 bases and V by 1 base; bases with no gene match: 4. The CDR3 nucleotides are TGCGCCAGCAGCCAAGGGACTAGCGGTCAATACGAGCAGTACTTC. Encoded protein: CASSQGTSGQYEQYF.

The chain is built from TRBV5-1 and TRBJ2-3; D unclear. The CDR3 has 13 residues. The germline V gene has CDR1 SGHRS and CDR2 YFSETQ. V lost 6 bases and J 2 bases, leaving 10 bases between the germline ends. This chain's CDR3 is CASTVELTDTQYF. CDR3 nucleotide sequence: TGCGCCAGCACGGTAGAACTCACAGATACGCAGTATTTT.

J is TRBJ2-5 and V is TRBV5-4, with 7 bases matching TRBD1. The CDR3 is 14 amino acids. The germline V gene encodes CDR1 SGHNT and CDR2 YYREEE (reference sequence). With 4 bases clipped from V and 5 bases from J, the junction kept 8 bases outside the gene matches. DNA for the CDR3: TGTGCCAGCAGCCCACAGGGGAAGGCCGAGACCCAGTACTTC. Amino acid sequence: CASSPQGKAETQYF.

The rearrangement uses TRBV5-4 and TRBJ2-7; TRBD2 matches at 8 bases. The CDR3 spans 14 residues. Germline values: CDR1 SGHNT, CDR2 YYREEE (reference sequence). Trimming cost V 3 bases and J 2 bases; bases outside gene matches: 4. The CDR3, as DNA: TGTGCCAGCAGCTCGGGAGGGGGACCCTACGAGCAGTACTTC. This sequence encodes CASSSGGGPYEQYF.

The chain recombines TRBV10-3 with TRBJ1-3; perhaps TRBD1 as D (5 bases). This CDR3 is built from 13 residues. Between the trimmed V and J ends, which lost 9 bases and 0 bases, there was a span of 9 bases. CDR1 ENHRY and CDR2 SYGVKD come from the germline V gene. The CDR3 coding sequence is TGTGCCATTCAGGGTGACTCTGGAAACACCATATATTTT. Protein product: CAIQGDSGNTIYF.

The CDR3 here is CAISEYLAGVGNEQFF. In nucleotides, the CDR3 is TGTGCCATCAGTGAATATCTAGCGGGAGTCGGGAATGAGCAGTTCTTC. The chain joins TRBV10-3 to TRBJ2-1; 10 bases fit TRBD2. Germline CDR1 reads ENHRY; CDR2 reads SYGVKD. The CDR3 sequence is 16 residues long. V trimming: 3 bases; J trimming: 7 bases; junction bases outside the gene matches: 9.

The gene calls are TRBV5-1 and TRBJ2-3; 9 nucleotides match TRBD1. J gave up 3 bases and V 0 bases, and 2 bases lay outside the gene matches. CDR3 length: 15 residues. CDR1 is SGHRS and CDR2 is YFSETQ in the germline V gene. The CDR3 nucleotides are TGCGCCAGCAGCTTGGTAGACAGGGGGACAGATACGCAGTATTTT. This encodes CASSLVDRGTDTQYF.

Written as DNA, the CDR3 is TGTGCCTGGAGTGTAAACAGGGGAGAGGATGGCTACACCTTC. Its translation: CAWSVNRGEDGYTF. The gene calls are TRBV30 and TRBJ1-2; 7 bases align to TRBD1. Germline CDR1 reads GTSNPN; CDR2 reads SVGIG (reference sequence). V gave up 0 bases and J gave up 6 bases; unmatched junction bases: 7. This CDR3 is built from 14 residues.

For this clone: Other DNA sequences from this sample encode an identical CDR3 as well. The chain recombines TRBV5-4 with TRBJ2-3; no clear D. Germline lookup yields CDR1 SGHNT and CDR2 YYREEE (reference sequence). CDR3 length: 12 residues. V was cut by 3 bases and J by 0 bases, with 2 bases left in between. The CDR3 coding sequence is TGTGCCAGCAGCTCAAGCACAGATACGCAGTATTTT. Translated, it gives CASSSSTDTQYF.

On this clone itself: The sample has other DNA sequences that encode this CDR3 too. The rearrangement uses TRBV18 and TRBJ2-3, with D perhaps matching TRBD2 (6 bases). The germline V gene has CDR1 KGHSH and CDR2 LQKENI. This CDR3 is built from 15 residues. The V end was cut by 2 bases, the J end by 1 base, with 10 bases between. The CDR3 coding sequence is TGTGCCAGCTCACCAACTTCGGGGGGCACAGATACGCAGTATTTT. Amino acid sequence: CASSPTSGGTDTQYF.